Listed here is a single T cell receptor (beta chain). Antigen unknown. The CDR3 is made up of 15 amino acids. Germline trimming cut 4 bases from V and 6 bases from J; bases unmatched to any gene: 10. The germline V gene has CDR1 SGHRS and CDR2 YFSETQ. A v3.0 immunoSEQ assay was performed at survey level. Sequenced by immunoSEQ multiplex PCR; TCRdb stores in-frame clones only, minus some. This table has 25,000 to 30,000 clones, roughly 79% appearing once. These data belong to a study of long-term antiretroviral therapy in people with HIV. Whole-study findings and limits: Information on adherence to ART, viral resistance or therapy changes was unavailable. Within the repertoire, clones expanded before ART were dominant at all time points.

This receptor was identified in a man younger than 45 with HIV. The sample in question was unsorted PBMCs, obtained 2.1 years after starting antiretroviral therapy. The rearrangement joins TRBV5-1 to TRBJ2-3, with 8 positions matching TRBD1. CDR3 amino acids: CASSLEARGLDTQYF. CDR3 coding DNA: TGCGCCAGCAGCCTGGAGGCCAGGGGGCTCGATACGCAGTATTTT.